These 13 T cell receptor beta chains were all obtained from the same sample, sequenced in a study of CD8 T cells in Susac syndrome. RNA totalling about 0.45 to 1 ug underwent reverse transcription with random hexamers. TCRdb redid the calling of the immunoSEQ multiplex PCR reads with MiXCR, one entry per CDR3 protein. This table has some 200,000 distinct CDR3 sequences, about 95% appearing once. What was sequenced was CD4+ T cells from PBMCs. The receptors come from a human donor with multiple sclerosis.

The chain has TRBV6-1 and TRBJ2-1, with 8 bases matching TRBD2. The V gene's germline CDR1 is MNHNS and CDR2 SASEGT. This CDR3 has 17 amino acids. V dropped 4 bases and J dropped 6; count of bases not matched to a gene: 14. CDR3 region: CASSGDSGTPIPNEQFF. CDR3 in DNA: TGTGCCAGCAGTGGGGATAGCGGGACCCCCATCCCCAATGAGCAGTTCTTC.

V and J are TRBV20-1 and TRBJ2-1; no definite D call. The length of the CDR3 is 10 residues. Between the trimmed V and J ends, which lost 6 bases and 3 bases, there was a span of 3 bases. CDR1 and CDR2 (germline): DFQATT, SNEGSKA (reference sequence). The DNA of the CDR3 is TGCAGTGCCCACTACAATGAGCAGTTCTTC. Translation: CSAHYNEQFF.

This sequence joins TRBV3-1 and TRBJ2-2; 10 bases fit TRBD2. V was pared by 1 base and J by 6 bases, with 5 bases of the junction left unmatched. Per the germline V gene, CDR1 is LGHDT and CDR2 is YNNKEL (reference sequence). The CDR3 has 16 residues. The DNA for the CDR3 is TGTGCCAGCAGCCAAGCAACTAGCGGGGCTGCCGGGGAGCTGTTTTTT. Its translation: CASSQATSGAAGELFF.

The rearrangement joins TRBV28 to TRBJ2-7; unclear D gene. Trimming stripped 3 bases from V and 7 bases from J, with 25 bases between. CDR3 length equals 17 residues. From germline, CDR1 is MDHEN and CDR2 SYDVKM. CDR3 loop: CASSFDTRRASGREQYF. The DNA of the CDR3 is TGTGCCAGCAGTTTTGATACCCGACGGGCGTCCGGGCGGGAGCAGTACTTC.

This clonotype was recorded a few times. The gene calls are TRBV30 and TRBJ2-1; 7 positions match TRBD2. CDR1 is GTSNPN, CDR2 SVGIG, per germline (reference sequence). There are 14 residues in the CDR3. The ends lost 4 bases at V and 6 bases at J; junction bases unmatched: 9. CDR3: CAWMGLPVTNEQFF. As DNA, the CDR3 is TGTGCCTGGATGGGACTACCGGTAACCAATGAGCAGTTCTTC.

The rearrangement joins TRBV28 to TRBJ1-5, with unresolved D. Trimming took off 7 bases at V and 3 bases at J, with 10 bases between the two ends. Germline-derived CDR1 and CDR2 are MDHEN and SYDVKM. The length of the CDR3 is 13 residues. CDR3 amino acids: CASIQLLNQPQHF. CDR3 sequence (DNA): TGTGCCAGCATCCAGCTTCTCAATCAGCCCCAGCATTTT.

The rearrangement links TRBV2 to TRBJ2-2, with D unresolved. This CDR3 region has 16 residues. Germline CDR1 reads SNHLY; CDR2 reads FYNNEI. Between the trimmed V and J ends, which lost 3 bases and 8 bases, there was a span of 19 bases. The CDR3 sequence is CASSDAVRRLVGELFF. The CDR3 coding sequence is TGTGCCAGCAGTGACGCGGTCAGGCGATTGGTGGGGGAGCTGTTTTTT.

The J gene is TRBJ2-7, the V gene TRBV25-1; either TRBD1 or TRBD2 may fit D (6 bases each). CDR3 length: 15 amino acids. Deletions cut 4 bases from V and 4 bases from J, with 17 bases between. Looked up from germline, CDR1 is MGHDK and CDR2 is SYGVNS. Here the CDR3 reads CASSAMGGRGYEQYF. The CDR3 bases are TGTGCCAGCAGTGCCATGGGAGGCAGGGGTTACGAGCAGTACTTC.

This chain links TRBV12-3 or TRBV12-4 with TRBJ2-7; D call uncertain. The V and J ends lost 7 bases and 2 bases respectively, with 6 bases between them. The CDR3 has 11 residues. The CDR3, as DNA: TGTGCCAGCACCGCAGCCTACGAGCAGTACTTC. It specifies CASTAAYEQYF.

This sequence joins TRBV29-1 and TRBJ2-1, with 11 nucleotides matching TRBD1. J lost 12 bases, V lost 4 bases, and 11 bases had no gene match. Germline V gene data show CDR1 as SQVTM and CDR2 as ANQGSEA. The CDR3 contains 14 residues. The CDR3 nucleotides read TGCAGCGTTGGTTCGGACAGGGGGCCAAGGGGGCAGTTCTTC. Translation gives CSVGSDRGPRGQFF.

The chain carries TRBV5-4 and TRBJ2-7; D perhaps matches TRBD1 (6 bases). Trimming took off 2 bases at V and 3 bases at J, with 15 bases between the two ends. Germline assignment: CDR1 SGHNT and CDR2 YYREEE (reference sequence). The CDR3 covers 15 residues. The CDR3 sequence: CASSFGTQGYYEQYF. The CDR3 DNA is TGTGCCAGCAGCTTCGGGACACAGGGATACTACGAGCAGTACTTC.

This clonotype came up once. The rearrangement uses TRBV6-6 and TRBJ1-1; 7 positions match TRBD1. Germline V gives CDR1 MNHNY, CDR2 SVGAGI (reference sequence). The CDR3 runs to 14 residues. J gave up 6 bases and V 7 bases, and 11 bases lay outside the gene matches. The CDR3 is CASTEGAPRAEAFF. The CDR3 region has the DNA TGTGCCAGCACCGAGGGGGCCCCAAGGGCTGAAGCTTTCTTT.

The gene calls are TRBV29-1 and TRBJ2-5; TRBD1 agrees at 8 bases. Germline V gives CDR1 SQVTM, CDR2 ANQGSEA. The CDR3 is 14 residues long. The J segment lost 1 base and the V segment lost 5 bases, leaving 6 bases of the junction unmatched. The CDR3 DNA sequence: TGCAGCGTTCGAACCAGGGGGCTCCAAGAGACCCAGTACTTC. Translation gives CSVRTRGLQETQYF.